This is a list of T cell receptor beta chains from one sample in a study of cytomegalovirus exposure and HLA in healthy donors. TCRdb's table, derived via immunoSEQ multiplex PCR, lists solely in-frame clones and lacks some. The sample has about 190,000 clones, about 90% seen once. The specimen was PBMCs. The origin of the receptors is a man aged 30 to 39 in good health and CMV-seronegative. The CDR3 runs from the conserved cysteine through the conserved F or W.

>TRBV2|TRBJ2-7
CASSTSGRAYEQYF
>TRBV6-4|TRBJ2-7
CASSPLAGVDEQYF
>TRBV13|TRBJ1-5
CASSLAGGQPQHF
>TRBV19|TRBJ1-1
CATSGGVRTEAFF
>TRBV19|TRBJ2-7
CASSMGRGYEQYF
>TRBV4-3|TRBJ2-1
CASSQALAGGYNEQFF
>TRBV11-2|TRBJ2-5
CASSFRGVRETQYF
>TRBV6-5|TRBJ2-7
CASSLTRGYEQYF
>TRBV5-1|TRBJ1-1
CASSLATSGLGWDTEAFF
>TRBV7-2|TRBJ2-2
CASSFTGLDINTYTGELFF
>TRBV28|TRBJ1-5
CASSLFGGSNQPQHF
>TRBV14|TRBJ1-1
CASSQEIAMNTEAFF
>TRBV19|TRBJ2-6
CASSMRTSGPSGANVLTF
>TRBV6-1|TRBJ2-1
CASSATGLAGWGEQFF
>TRBV6-5|TRBJ1-2
CASSYSRQGERYTF
>TRBV5-1|TRBJ2-7
CASSLVRVSEQYF
>TRBV4-3|TRBJ1-1
CASSQWDRASNTEAFF
>TRBV7-9|TRBJ2-3
CASRAGSGTQYF
>TRBV9|TRBJ2-3
CASSVAAADTQYF
>TRBV7-2|TRBJ2-7
CASSYSLASEQYF
>TRBV7-9|TRBJ1-2
CASSSDGWSIRGYTF
>TRBV4-3|TRBJ1-6
CASSQDPLRNSPLHF
>TRBV7-2|TRBJ2-5
CASSLAAGGDGETQYF
>TRBV5-4|TRBJ2-7
CASSLDRASYEQYF
>TRBV27|TRBJ1-6
CASSPMDRGTNSPLHF
>TRBV15|TRBJ2-5
CATSRDRGRGGETQYF
>TRBV7-9|TRBJ2-7
CASSFPTSGSYEQYF
>TRBV28|TRBJ1-3
CASSSTGVAGNTIYF
>TRBV10-1|TRBJ2-7
CASSESGRAYEQYF
>TRBV6-6|TRBJ2-7
CASSPQGLYEQYF
>TRBV4-3|TRBJ1-6
CASSLDDRAGSPLHF
>TRBV27|TRBJ2-1
CASSFDRVYNEQFF
>TRBV7-9|TRBJ2-6
CASSLQFQSGANVLTF
>TRBV4-3|TRBJ2-2
CASSQGFPGGDVSFGGELFF
>TRBV2|TRBJ2-3
CASMRRLASSTDTQYF